This T cell receptor beta chain emerged from a study of blood T cells in healthy people across ages. Donors ranged from roughly 6 to 90 years old and were healthy Caucasians in Russia. A second PCR of 7 to 11 cycles used a sample-barcoded 5' primer and a J-beta primer mix. TCRdb redid the calling of the 5' RACE reads with MiXCR, one entry per CDR3 protein. The sample contains some 900,000 distinct CDR3 sequences, less than 35% of which appear only once. The CDR3 has 17 amino acids. Trimming removed 4 bases from V and 3 bases from J; junction bases left unmatched: 11. CDR1 LGHNA and CDR2 YSLEER come from the germline V gene. Study-wide points: In these data, TCR beta diversity tracked strongly with naive T cell percentage. Long-lived donors had more naive CD4+ cells and higher diversity than aged donors. Donor CMV status was unknown, possibly confounding expanded clonotype changes.

This clonotype showed up many times. Its antigen is as yet unknown. The rearrangement links TRBV4-3 to TRBJ2-7; TRBD1 matches at 11 bases. The sample was blood. This receptor was taken from a woman of 80 years or more in good health. The CDR3 bases are TGCGCCAGCAGCCGCGTTGGGACAGGGGGACAATTCTACGAGCAGTACTTC. This gives the protein CASSRVGTGGQFYEQYF.